This T cell receptor (beta chain) stems from a study of monozygotic twins with inflammatory bowel disease. Study-wide results and limits: Distinction of different T cell subtypes was not possible. With others, IBD patients shared fewer clonotypes than healthy twins did, especially with disease activity.

Template switching introduced UMIs that contain a 6-nucleotide sample barcode. Each CDR3 protein gets one entry in TCRdb, which reprocessed the 5' RACE reads and gives no DNA. This listing includes about 350,000 distinct CDR3 sequences. Comments on this clonotype: Its antigen is unidentified.

The sequencing sample was made of blood. The TCR originated in a human donor with ulcerative colitis or Crohn's disease, or a healthy co-twin of an affected twin (not recorded which).

CDR3 amino acids: CSSRKGLAGASTVGETQYF. The chain uses TRBV20-1 and TRBJ2-5; the TRBD2 assignment by TCRdb is unverifiable without DNA. CDR3 length: 19 amino acids. CDR1 and CDR2 from the germline V gene are DFQATT and SNEGSKA (reference sequence).